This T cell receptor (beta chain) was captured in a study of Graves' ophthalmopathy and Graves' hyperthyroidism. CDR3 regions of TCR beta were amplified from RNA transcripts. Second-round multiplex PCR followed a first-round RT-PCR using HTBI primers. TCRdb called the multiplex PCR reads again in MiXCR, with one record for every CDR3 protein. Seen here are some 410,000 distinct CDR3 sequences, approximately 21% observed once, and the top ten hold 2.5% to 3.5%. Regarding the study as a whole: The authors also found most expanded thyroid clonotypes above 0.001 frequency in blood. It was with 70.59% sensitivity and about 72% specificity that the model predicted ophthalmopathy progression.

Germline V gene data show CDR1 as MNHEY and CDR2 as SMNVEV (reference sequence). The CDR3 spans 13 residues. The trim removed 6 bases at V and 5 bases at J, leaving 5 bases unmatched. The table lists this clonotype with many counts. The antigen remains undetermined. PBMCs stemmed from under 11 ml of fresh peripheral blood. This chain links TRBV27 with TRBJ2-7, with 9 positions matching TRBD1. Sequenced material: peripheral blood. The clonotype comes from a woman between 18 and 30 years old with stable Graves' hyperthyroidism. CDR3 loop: CASRPTGGDEQYF. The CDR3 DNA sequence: TGTGCCAGCAGACCCACAGGGGGCGACGAGCAGTACTTC.